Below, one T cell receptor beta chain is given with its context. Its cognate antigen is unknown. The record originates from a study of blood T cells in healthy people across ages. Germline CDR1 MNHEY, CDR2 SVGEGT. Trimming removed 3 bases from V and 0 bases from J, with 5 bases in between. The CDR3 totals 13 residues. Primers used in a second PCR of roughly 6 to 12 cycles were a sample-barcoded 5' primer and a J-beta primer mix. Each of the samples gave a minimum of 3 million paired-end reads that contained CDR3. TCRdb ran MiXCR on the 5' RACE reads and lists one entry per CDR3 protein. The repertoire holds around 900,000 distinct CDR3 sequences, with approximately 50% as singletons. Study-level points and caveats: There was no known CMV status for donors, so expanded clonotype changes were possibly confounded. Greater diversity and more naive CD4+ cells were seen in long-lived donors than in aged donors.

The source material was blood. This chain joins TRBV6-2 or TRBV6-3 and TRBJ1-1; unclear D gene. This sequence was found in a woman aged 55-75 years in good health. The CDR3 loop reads CASSYGMNTEAFF. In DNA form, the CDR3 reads TGTGCCAGCAGTTATGGGATGAACACTGAAGCTTTCTTT.